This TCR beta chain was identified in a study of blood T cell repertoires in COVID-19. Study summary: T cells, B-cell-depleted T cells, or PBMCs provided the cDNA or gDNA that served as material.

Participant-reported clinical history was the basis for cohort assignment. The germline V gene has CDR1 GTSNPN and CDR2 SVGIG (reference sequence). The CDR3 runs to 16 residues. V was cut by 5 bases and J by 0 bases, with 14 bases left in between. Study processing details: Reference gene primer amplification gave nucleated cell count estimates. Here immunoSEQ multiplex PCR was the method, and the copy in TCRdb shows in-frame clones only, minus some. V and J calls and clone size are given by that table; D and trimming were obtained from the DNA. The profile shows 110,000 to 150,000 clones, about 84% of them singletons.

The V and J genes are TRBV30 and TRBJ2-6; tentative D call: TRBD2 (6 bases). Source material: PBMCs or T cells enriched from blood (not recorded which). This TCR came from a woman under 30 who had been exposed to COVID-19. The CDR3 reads CAWGGRRRSGANVLTF. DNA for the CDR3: TGTGCCTGGGGAGGGAGGCGTCGCTCTGGGGCCAACGTCCTGACTTTC.